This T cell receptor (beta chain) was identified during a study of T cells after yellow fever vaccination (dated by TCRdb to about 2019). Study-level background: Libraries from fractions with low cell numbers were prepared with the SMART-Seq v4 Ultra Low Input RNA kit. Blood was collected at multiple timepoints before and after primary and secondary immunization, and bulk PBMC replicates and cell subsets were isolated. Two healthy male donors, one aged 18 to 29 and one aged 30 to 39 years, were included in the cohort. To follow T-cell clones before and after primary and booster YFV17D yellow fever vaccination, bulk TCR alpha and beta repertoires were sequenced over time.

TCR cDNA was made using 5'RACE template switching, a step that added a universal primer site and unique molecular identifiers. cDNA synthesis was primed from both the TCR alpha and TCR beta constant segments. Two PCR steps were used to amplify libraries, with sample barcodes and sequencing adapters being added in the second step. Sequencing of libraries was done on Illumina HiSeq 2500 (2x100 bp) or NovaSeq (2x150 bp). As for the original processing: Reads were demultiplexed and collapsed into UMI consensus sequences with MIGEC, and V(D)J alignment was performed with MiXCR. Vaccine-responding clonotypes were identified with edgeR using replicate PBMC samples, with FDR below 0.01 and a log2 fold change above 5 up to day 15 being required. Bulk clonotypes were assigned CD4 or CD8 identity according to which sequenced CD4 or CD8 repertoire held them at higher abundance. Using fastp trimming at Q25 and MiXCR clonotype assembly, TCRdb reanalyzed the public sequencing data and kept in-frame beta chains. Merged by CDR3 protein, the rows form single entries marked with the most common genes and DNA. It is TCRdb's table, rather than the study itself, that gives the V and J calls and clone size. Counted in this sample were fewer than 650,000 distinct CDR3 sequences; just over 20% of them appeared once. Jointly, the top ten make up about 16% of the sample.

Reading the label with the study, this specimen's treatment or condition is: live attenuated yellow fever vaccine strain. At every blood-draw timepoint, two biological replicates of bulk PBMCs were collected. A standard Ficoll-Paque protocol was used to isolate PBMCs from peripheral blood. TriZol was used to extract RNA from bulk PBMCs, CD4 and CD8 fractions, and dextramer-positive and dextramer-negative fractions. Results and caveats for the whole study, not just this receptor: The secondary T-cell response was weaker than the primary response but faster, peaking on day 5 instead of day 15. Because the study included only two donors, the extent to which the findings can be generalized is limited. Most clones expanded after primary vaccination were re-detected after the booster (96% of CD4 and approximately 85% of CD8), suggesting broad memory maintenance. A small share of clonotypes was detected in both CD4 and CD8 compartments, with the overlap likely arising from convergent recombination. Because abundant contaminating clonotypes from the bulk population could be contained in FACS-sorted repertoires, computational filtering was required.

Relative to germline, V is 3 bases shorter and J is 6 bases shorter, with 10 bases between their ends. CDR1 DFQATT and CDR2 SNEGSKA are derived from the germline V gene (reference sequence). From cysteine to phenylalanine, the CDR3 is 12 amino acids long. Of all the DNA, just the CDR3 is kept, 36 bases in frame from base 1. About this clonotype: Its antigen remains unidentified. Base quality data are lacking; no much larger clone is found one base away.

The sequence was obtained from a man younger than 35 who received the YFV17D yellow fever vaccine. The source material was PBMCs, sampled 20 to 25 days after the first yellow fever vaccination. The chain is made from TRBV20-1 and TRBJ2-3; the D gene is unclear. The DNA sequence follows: TGCAGTGCTAGGGACGATAAGGATACGCAGTATTTT. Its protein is CSARDDKDTQYF.